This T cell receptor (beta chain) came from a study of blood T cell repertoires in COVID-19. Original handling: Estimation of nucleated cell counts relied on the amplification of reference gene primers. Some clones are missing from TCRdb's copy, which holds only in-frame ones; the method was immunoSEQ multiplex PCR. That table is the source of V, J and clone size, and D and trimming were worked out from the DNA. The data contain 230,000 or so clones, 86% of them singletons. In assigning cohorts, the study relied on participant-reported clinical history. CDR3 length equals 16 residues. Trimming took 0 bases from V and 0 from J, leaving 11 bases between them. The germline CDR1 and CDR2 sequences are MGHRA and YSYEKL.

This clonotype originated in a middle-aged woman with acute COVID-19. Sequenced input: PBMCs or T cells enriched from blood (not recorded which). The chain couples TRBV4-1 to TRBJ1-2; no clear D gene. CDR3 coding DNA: TGCGCCAGCAGCCAAGATCTTGAGAGGGCTAACTATGGCTACACCTTC. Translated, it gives CASSQDLERANYGYTF.